What follows are 10 T cell receptor beta chains derived from one specimen sequenced in a study of cytomegalovirus exposure and HLA in healthy donors. The PCR ran on 60 Vbeta and 13 Jbeta primers. Libraries were prepared by immunoSEQ multiplex PCR; TCRdb keeps only in-frame clonotypes and omits some of them. Among about 210,000 clones listed, approximately 80% were seen once. Sequenced sample: PBMCs. These receptor sequences come from a young man in good health and CMV-seronegative.

J is TRBJ2-2 and V is TRBV2; 10 bases line up with TRBD1. This CDR3 has 13 amino acids. After removal of 9 bases from V and 4 bases from J, the junction contained 2 bases not matched to a gene. CDR1 SNHLY and CDR2 FYNNEI come from the germline V gene. The CDR3 protein is CASGQGVTGELFF. In DNA form, the CDR3 reads TGTGCCAGTGGACAGGGGGTCACCGGGGAGCTGTTTTTT.

This chain links TRBV11-2 with TRBJ2-4, with D uncertain. V lost 3 bases and J lost 0, with 12 bases in between. The CDR3 runs to 16 residues. Germline lookup yields CDR1 SGHAT and CDR2 FQNNGV. The CDR3 region has the DNA TGTGCCAGCAGCTTCGGTAGTCCCTTAGCCAAAAACATTCAGTACTTC. It codes for CASSFGSPLAKNIQYF.

The V gene is TRBV5-8, the J gene TRBJ1-1, with 7 bases lining up with TRBD1. Per germline, CDR1 SGHTS and CDR2 YDEGEE. This CDR3 is built from 13 residues. Trimming at V came to 9 bases and at J to 7 bases, leaving 12 bases not matched to a gene. The CDR3, as DNA: TGTGCCACCCGAGCCGGGACAGTTGATGAAGCTTTCTTT. Protein sequence: CATRAGTVDEAFF. Drawing the rest from reference TRBV5-8 and TRBJ1-1, the complete variable domain is EAGVTQSPTHLIKTRGQQATLRCSPISGHTSVYWYQQALGLGLQFLLWYDEGEERNRGNFPPRFSGRQFPNYSSELNVNALELEDSALYLCATRAGTVDEAFFGQGTRLTVV.

The gene calls are TRBV10-1 and TRBJ2-5, with TRBD1 matching over 7 bases. V dropped 4 bases and J dropped 2; count of bases not matched to a gene: 13. The CDR3 contains 17 residues. Germline V gene sequence: CDR1 WNHNN, CDR2 SYGVQD (reference sequence). CDR3 amino acids: CASSAPPIRQGQETQYF. The DNA for the CDR3 is TGCGCCAGCAGTGCGCCCCCGATTCGACAGGGTCAAGAGACCCAGTACTTC.

This clone was observed a single time. J is TRBJ2-3 and V is TRBV5-1; D perhaps matches TRBD2 (7 bases). The germline CDR1 and CDR2 sequences are SGHRS and YFSETQ. The V gene lost 0 bases and the J gene lost 2 bases, with 22 bases spanning the gap. This CDR3 has 19 amino acids. The CDR3 nucleotides read TGCGCCAGCAGCTTGGGGTGGGGCGGGGGCTTCCTTTACACAGATACGCAGTATTTT. This translates into CASSLGWGGGFLYTDTQYF.

This clone was counted only a few times. This chain connects TRBV13 to TRBJ1-1, with TRBD1 matching 7 bases. V shed 5 bases and J 6 bases; nucleotides not matched to a gene: 6. CDR1 is PRHDT and CDR2 is FYEKMQ in the germline V gene (reference sequence). The CDR3 runs to 13 residues. DNA for the CDR3: TGTGCCAGCAGCGTAACAGGGGCCTCTGAAGCTTTCTTT. Amino acid sequence: CASSVTGASEAFF.

This clone has a handful of counts. The chain recombines TRBV5-4 with TRBJ2-4; weak D call: TRBD2 (5 bases). Trimming removed 0 bases at V and 10 bases at J, with 11 bases between. CDR3 size: 13 residues. Germline loops: CDR1 SGHNT, CDR2 YYREEE (reference sequence). CDR3 sequence reads: CASSLGGISIQYF. CDR3 coding DNA: TGTGCCAGCAGCTTGGGAGGGATTTCGATTCAGTACTTC.

The rearrangement uses TRBV19 and TRBJ1-5; perhaps TRBD1 as D (6 bases). The germline CDR1 and CDR2 sequences are LNHDA and SQIVND (reference sequence). Trimming took 5 bases from V and 1 from J, leaving 15 bases between them. The CDR3 contains 16 residues. For the CDR3, the DNA is TGTGCCAGTAGTGTTACAGGGCGACGGAGCAATCAGCCCCAGCATTTT. Translation: CASSVTGRRSNQPQHF.

This chain uses TRBV18 with TRBJ1-5; 11 nucleotides align to TRBD1. The CDR3 spans 14 residues. Germline V gene data show CDR1 as KGHSH and CDR2 as LQKENI. The V and J ends lost 8 bases and 7 bases, in that order; junction bases with no gene match: 7. The CDR3 DNA reads as TGTGCCAGCGCGGACAGGGGGCAAAGGCAGCCCCAGCATTTT. Translated, it gives CASADRGQRQPQHF.

The chain recombines TRBV5-1 with TRBJ2-5, with 8 bases identical to TRBD2. Germline V gene lookup returns CDR1 SGHRS and CDR2 YFSETQ. J gave up 5 bases and V 4 bases, and 13 bases lay outside the gene matches. The CDR3 extends over 16 amino acids. The CDR3 coding sequence is TGCGCCAGCAGCCGAGACCTCGGGGGGGCCTCGGAGACCCAGTACTTC. This gives the protein CASSRDLGGASETQYF.